This T cell receptor beta chain was observed in a study of cytomegalovirus exposure and HLA in healthy donors. V lost 6 bases to trimming and J lost 3 bases; unmatched junction nucleotides: 10. CDR1 and CDR2 from the germline V gene are MNHEY and SVGAGI. The CDR3 extends over 15 amino acids. In the PCR, 60 Vbeta and 13 Jbeta primers were used. Clones were read by immunoSEQ multiplex PCR, and TCRdb kept only the in-frame ones, dropping some. This sample carries over 100,000 clones, less than 80% of them seen once, and the ten largest clones take roughly 2%. The V call is TRBV6-5, the J call TRBJ1-2, with 7 bases lining up with TRBD1. Sequencing used PBMCs. This receptor was obtained from a woman aged 25 to 39 in good health and CMV-seronegative. CDR3 DNA: TGTGCCAGCAGGCCTCCGGGACAGTGGGACTATGGCTACACCTTC. Translation: CASRPPGQWDYGYTF.